This entry describes one T cell receptor (beta chain). At the DNA level, this CDR3 is encoded by other sequences in the same sample as well. TCRdb's table, derived via immunoSEQ multiplex PCR, lists solely in-frame clones and lacks some. This table has around 75,000 clones, about nine tenths appearing once. This sample stems from a study of technical replicates of blood from a handful of donors. The CDR3 is made up of 13 amino acids. Trimming pared 0 bases from V and 7 bases from J, leaving 8 bases between. In germline, CDR1 is SGHRS, CDR2 YFSETQ. This sequence was found in a human donor in good health. V is TRBV5-1 and J is TRBJ2-1, with D possibly matching TRBD1 (5 bases). Sequenced: T cells isolated from PBMCs. In DNA form, the CDR3 reads TGCGCCAGCAGCTTGGGGCAGGGTAATGAGCAGTTCTTC. Its protein product is CASSLGQGNEQFF.